The text below deals with one T cell receptor beta chain. This clonotype was detected many times. Its antigen target is currently unknown. No base quality information exists; no much larger clone differs at one position. CDR1 and CDR2 are read off the germline V gene (reference sequence) as MNHNY and SVGAGI. CDR3 length: 15 amino acids, cysteine to phenylalanine. Only the CDR3 DNA is retained, 45 bases long and in frame from the first base. V is cut by 3 bases and J by 0 bases, and the space between the germline ends is 10 bases. This sample was included in a study of T cell repertoires in cytomegalovirus infection (dated by TCRdb to the late 2010s). Regarding the research as a whole: Donor HLA type was relevant to the analysis, because carriage of CMV infection together with the matching HLA type was indicated by public TCR beta signatures.

The full study reports these points: The ex vivo response was dominated by HLA-C-restricted CMV-specific TCR beta clonotypes, which also provided the single most frequent clonotype in two of eight donors. Cumulative frequency of public TCR beta family members discriminated carriers of CMV infection plus the relevant HLA type in this cohort and an independent roughly 330-donor cohort.

The sequencer was an Illumina HiSeq 1500. Using fastp trimming at Q25 and MiXCR clonotype assembly, TCRdb reanalyzed the public sequencing data and kept in-frame beta chains. Rows are combined by CDR3 protein, so each entry shows the most common genes and DNA. The sample table records 100,000 to 150,000 distinct CDR3 sequences; 7% to 10% of these occur just once. Jointly, the top ten make up around 9.1% of the sample. The rearranged segments are TRBV6-6 and TRBJ2-3; no confident D gene assignment can be made. The origin of this receptor is a human donor in good health (CMV status not recorded). Some clones in this sample may be carry-over from other donors' samples. Sequencing input: PBMCs. The DNA sequence is given as TGTGCCAGCAGTTATTTAAGCACTAGCACAGATACGCAGTATTTT. Its coded protein is CASSYLSTSTDTQYF.